This T cell receptor beta chain was sequenced for a study of blood T cell repertoires in COVID-19. Background on the study: The United States, Italy and Spain supplied acute and convalescent COVID-19 samples.

CDR3 length equals 15 residues. Germline V gives CDR1 SGHKS, CDR2 YYEKEE (reference sequence). The junction had 4 bases not matched to a gene; V was cut back by 0 bases and J by 4 bases. Per the authors' pipeline: Amplification of reference gene primers provided the estimated nucleated cell counts. Repertoires were generated with immunoSEQ multiplex PCR, while TCRdb's copy carries only in-frame clones and drops some. The V and J calls and clone size are taken from that table; D and trimming were inferred from the DNA. This sample has approximately 250,000 clones, with about nine tenths found just once. Everyone who took part was 18 to 89 years old, and they came from 24 US areas.

Sequencing was carried out using PBMCs or T cells enriched from blood (not recorded which). This TCR was recovered from a woman in her thirties with acute COVID-19. The chain recombines TRBV5-5 with TRBJ1-1, with 9 bases aligning to TRBD1. CDR3 bases: TGTGCCAGCAGCTTGGGGGGACAGGGTCTCACTGAAGCTTTCTTT. Translating gives CASSLGGQGLTEAFF.